This T cell receptor (beta chain) was retrieved from a study of T cell repertoires in cytomegalovirus infection. The CDR3 totals 16 residues. The V end was cut by 5 bases, the J end by 4 bases, with 18 bases between. This clonotype showed up just a few times. The antigen is not known. MiXCR, applied by TCRdb to the reads, yields one record per CDR3 protein. The sample lists some 920,000 distinct CDR3 sequences, around 29% occurring once. The sample here was cultured CD8+ T cells from PBMCs, taken from culture after CMV antigen stimulation. This clonotype was sampled from a human donor in good health (CMV status not recorded). Some clones in this sample may be carry-over from other donors' samples. This rearrangement joins TRBV12-3 or TRBV12-4 to TRBJ2-1, with a possible D match to TRBD1 (5 bases). CDR3 nucleotides: TGTGCCAGCAGTCCCACCAGGGTCCCCCTTTACAATGAGCAGTTCTTC. Protein product: CASSPTRVPLYNEQFF.